The 18 T cell receptor beta chains in this list originate from one sample, sequenced in a study of pediatric ulcerative colitis. Profiled with immunoSEQ multiplex PCR; TCRdb holds only in-frame clones, not every one. The profile shows tens of thousands of clones, 77% of them singletons. Sequenced: blood. Receptors originate from a boy aged 5-17 years with moderate ulcerative colitis.

The rearrangement links TRBV18 to TRBJ2-6, with 7 bases fitting TRBD1. V lost 5 bases to trimming and J lost 2 bases; unmatched junction nucleotides: 3. The CDR3 contains 15 residues. Per germline, CDR1 KGHSH and CDR2 LQKENI. For the CDR3, the DNA is TGTGCCAGCTCAGAACAGGGGACTGGGGCCAACGTCCTGACTTTC. Protein: CASSEQGTGANVLTF. Supplemented by reference TRBV18 and TRBJ2-6, the full variable domain reads NAGVMQNPRHLVRRRGQEARLRCSPMKGHSHVYWYRQLPEEGLKFMVYLQKENIIDESGMPKERFSAEFPKEGPSILRIQQVVRGDSAAYFCASSEQGTGANVLTFGAGSRLTVL.

This CDR3 reads CASSMKAPSGGKQETQYF. CDR3 sequence (DNA): TGTGCCAGTAGTATGAAGGCGCCTAGCGGGGGGAAACAAGAGACCCAGTACTTC. This chain links TRBV19 with TRBJ2-5; 11 nucleotides align to TRBD2. The CDR3 is 18 residues long. With 3 bases clipped from V and 2 bases from J, the junction kept 11 bases outside the gene matches. Germline V lookup: CDR1 LNHDA, CDR2 SQIVND (reference sequence).

The gene calls are TRBV7-9 and TRBJ1-5, with unresolved D. V was cut by 4 bases and J by 5 bases, with 6 bases left in between. CDR1 and CDR2 (germline): SEHNR, FQNEAQ (reference sequence). The CDR3 has 12 residues. This CDR3 reads CASSSDDQPQHF. Written as DNA, the CDR3 is TGTGCCAGCAGCTCAGATGATCAGCCCCAGCATTTT.

The rearrangement links TRBV18 to TRBJ2-7, with 7 nucleotides matching TRBD2. Germline V lookup: CDR1 KGHSH, CDR2 LQKENI. The CDR3 is 14 amino acids. Trimming cost V 6 bases and J 2 bases; bases outside gene matches: 7. In DNA, the CDR3 is TGTGCCAGCTCCCCGGGGGGAAGAGCCTACGAGCAGTACTTC. Amino acid sequence: CASSPGGRAYEQYF.

V usage is TRBV6-1 and J usage is TRBJ2-7, with 8 bases aligning to TRBD1. Looked up from germline, CDR1 is MNHNS and CDR2 is SASEGT. The CDR3 runs 14 residues. After removal of 10 bases from V and 5 bases from J, the junction contained 13 bases not matched to a gene. Here the CDR3 reads CAIKLGQGANEQYF. Written as DNA, the CDR3 is TGTGCCATCAAGCTCGGACAGGGCGCCAACGAGCAGTACTTC.

This clone occurred a few times. The chain joins TRBV7-2 to TRBJ2-1, with TRBD1 matching over 8 bases. After removal of 5 bases from V and 11 bases from J, the junction contained 5 bases not matched to a gene. The CDR3 sequence is 12 residues long. CDR1 and CDR2 from the germline V gene are SGHTA and FQGNSA. As DNA, the CDR3 is TGTGCCAGCAGCATAGGGACAGGACAGCAGTTCTTC. Amino acids: CASSIGTGQQFF.

This chain links TRBV5-4 with TRBJ2-5; a weak D match, TRBD1 (6 bases). The V and J ends lost 2 bases and 5 bases respectively, with 13 bases between them. The CDR3 is 14 amino acids. Germline V gene sequence: CDR1 SGHNT, CDR2 YYREEE (reference sequence). Here the CDR3 reads CASSLPGESETQYF. The CDR3 DNA reads TGTGCCAGCAGCTTACCAGGGGAATCGGAGACCCAGTACTTC.

The chain joins TRBV18 to TRBJ2-2; possible D gene TRBD2, 6 bases. Germline V gene lookup returns CDR1 KGHSH and CDR2 LQKENI. The CDR3 is 14 amino acids. Trimming removed 3 bases at V and 4 bases at J, with 9 bases between. CDR3 in amino acids: CASSPLGGTGELFF. CDR3 bases: TGTGCCAGCTCACCCCTGGGGGGCACCGGGGAGCTGTTTTTT.

The genes are TRBV7-9 and TRBJ2-3; 13 positions match TRBD2. The CDR3 totals 15 residues. The junction had 4 bases not matched to a gene; V was cut back by 4 bases and J by 6 bases. In germline, CDR1 is SEHNR, CDR2 FQNEAQ (reference sequence). The CDR3 coding sequence is TGTGCCAGCAGCTCGGGACTAGCGGGAACTGATACGCAGTATTTT. The encoded protein is CASSSGLAGTDTQYF.

The chain carries TRBV7-9 and TRBJ1-1; D is undetermined. This CDR3 contains 14 residues. CDR1 and CDR2 from the germline V gene are SEHNR and FQNEAQ (reference sequence). Trimming shortened V by 5 bases and J by 6 bases, and 16 bases separated the two germline ends. The CDR3 DNA reads as TGTGCCAGCAGCGAACTTGTCATGAGGGCTGAAGCTTTCTTT. This encodes CASSELVMRAEAFF.

The rearrangement links TRBV19 to TRBJ2-3, with D perhaps assigned TRBD1 or TRBD2 (5 bases each). The CDR3 is made up of 13 amino acids. CDR1 and CDR2 from the germline V gene are LNHDA and SQIVND (reference sequence). The ends were cut back, 3 bases at V and 5 bases at J, with 9 bases in the middle. CDR3 nucleotide sequence: TGTGCCAGTAGTATCCAGGGACGAGATACGCAGTATTTT. Its protein is CASSIQGRDTQYF.

The chain links TRBV6-6 to TRBJ1-3; D is perhaps TRBD1 (5 bases). This CDR3 is 16 amino acids long. Germline CDR1 MNHNY, CDR2 SVGAGI (reference sequence). The V and J ends lost 6 bases and 0 bases respectively, with 15 bases between them. The CDR3, as DNA: TGTGCCAGCAGGCCAAGGGGACTCAACTCTGGAAACACCATATATTTT. Translating gives CASRPRGLNSGNTIYF.

The chain joins TRBV19 to TRBJ2-1; D may correspond to TRBD1 or TRBD2 (5 bases each). CDR3 size: 16 residues. V was cut by 6 bases and J by 4 bases, with 19 bases left in between. Germline-derived CDR1 and CDR2 are LNHDA and SQIVND (reference sequence). The CDR3 is CASSRNRGDIYNEQFF. In nucleotides, the CDR3 is TGTGCCAGTAGCCGAAACCGAGGGGATATATACAATGAGCAGTTCTTC.

The chain couples TRBV5-1 to TRBJ2-3; 9 bases align to TRBD2. J lost 3 bases, V lost 4 bases, and 3 bases had no gene match. Germline V gene sequence: CDR1 SGHRS, CDR2 YFSETQ. CDR3 size: 14 residues. In DNA, the CDR3 is TGCGCCAGCAGCGTTAGCGGGGGTACAGATACGCAGTATTTT. Its translation is CASSVSGGTDTQYF.

V gene TRBV6-5 combines with J gene TRBJ2-7; the match to TRBD1 covers 8 bases. The germline CDR1 and CDR2 sequences are MNHEY and SVGAGI. Trimming cost V 6 bases and J 4 bases; bases outside gene matches: 8. The CDR3 extends over 14 amino acids. The CDR3 reads CASRNGQGKYEQYF. The CDR3 DNA is TGTGCCAGCAGGAACGGACAGGGCAAATACGAGCAGTACTTC.

This clone appeared a single time. V and J are TRBV29-1 and TRBJ1-2, with D unresolved. This CDR3 comprises 13 residues. In germline, CDR1 is SQVTM, CDR2 ANQGSEA. V lost 5 bases to trimming and J lost 4 bases, with 14 bases between them. CDR3: CSVNLPGFYGYTF. In DNA form, the CDR3 reads TGCAGCGTTAATCTTCCGGGATTCTATGGCTACACCTTC.

The J gene is TRBJ1-1, the V gene TRBV9; D is unclear. The CDR3 totals 16 residues. Germline V gene lookup returns CDR1 SGDLS and CDR2 YYNGEE. V lost 2 bases and J 5 bases, leaving 19 bases between the germline ends. The chain's CDR3 is CASSVARAEDRTEAFF. The CDR3 region has the DNA TGTGCCAGCAGCGTGGCTCGGGCAGAAGATAGGACTGAAGCTTTCTTT.

CDR3 amino acids: CASRTRGQGNYGYTF. CDR3 in DNA: TGTGCCAGCAGGACACGAGGACAGGGCAACTATGGCTACACCTTC. The chain carries TRBV2 and TRBJ1-2, with 8 bases lining up with TRBD1. Germline CDR1 reads SNHLY; CDR2 reads FYNNEI. CDR3 length equals 15 residues. V shed 6 bases, J shed 2 bases, and the junction held 8 bases outside the gene matches. Together with reference TRBV2 and TRBJ1-2, the CDR3 gives the full variable domain: EPEVTQTPSHQVTQMGQEVILRCVPISNHLYFYWYRQILGQKVEFLVSFYNNEISEKSEIFDDQFSVERPDGSNFTLKIRSTKLEDSAMYFCASRTRGQGNYGYTFGSGTRLTVV.